The 9 T cell receptor beta chains given below trace back to one sample, sequenced in a study of immune heterogeneity within non-small cell lung tumors. TCRs were amplified from roughly 600 ng gDNA of bulk tumor per sample. Several biopsies were collected from each primary tumor during surgery. They were spaced as far apart as possible within the tumor mass. The cohort was untreated, with newly diagnosed non-small cell lung cancer undergoing curative surgery. In a multiplex PCR, 32 V and 13 J primers amplified TCR beta CDR3. TCRdb reanalysed the multiplex PCR reads using MiXCR and keeps one entry per CDR3 protein. This sample yields under 7,000 distinct CDR3 sequences, of which roughly 21% are seen a single time; approximately 14% belongs to the top ten. The specimen was lung tumor tissue. The receptors here all came from a female donor with non-small cell lung cancer.

This clonotype is classed as medium-sized. J is TRBJ1-2 and V is TRBV6-1; TRBD1 matches at 10 bases. J gave up 2 bases and V 6 bases, and 6 bases lay outside the gene matches. The CDR3 sequence is 15 residues long. Germline V gene data show CDR1 as MNHNS and CDR2 as SASEGT. The CDR3 sequence is CASSLRDRGNYGYTF. The CDR3 region has the DNA TGTGCCAGCAGCCTTAGGGACAGGGGAAACTATGGCTACACCTTC.

In its sample, this clonotype was seen a few times. The rearrangement links TRBV14 to TRBJ2-3; TRBD1 agrees at 11 bases. CDR1 and CDR2 (germline): SGHDN, FVKESK. The ends lost 5 bases at V and 3 bases at J; junction bases unmatched: 4. The CDR3 has 15 residues. CDR3 nucleotide sequence: TGTGCCAGCAGCACCCGGGACAGGGGGACAGATACGCAGTATTTT. It is translated as CASSTRDRGTDTQYF.

Sample share makes this clonotype medium-sized. The chain recombines TRBV20-1 with TRBJ1-5, with D possibly matching TRBD1 (6 bases). Germline CDR1 and CDR2: DFQATT and SNEGSKA (reference sequence). The CDR3 length is 14 residues. Deletions cut 3 bases from V and 3 bases from J, with 12 bases between. CDR3 DNA: TGCAGTGCTAGTTTCGGACAGCTCAATCAGCCCCAGCATTTT. It encodes CSASFGQLNQPQHF.

A word on this clonotype: Because the CDR3 is missing its conserved closing phenylalanine or tryptophan, this is likely a read error. The chain is built from TRBV29-1 and TRBJ2-7; the match to TRBD2 covers 10 bases. The length of the CDR3 is 14 residues. The germline CDR1 and CDR2 sequences are SQVTM and ANQGSEA. The V segment lost 7 bases and the J segment 1 base; nucleotides outside the gene matches: 7. The CDR3 loop is CSAAGTSDSYEQYL. As DNA, the CDR3 is TGCAGCGCCGCCGGGACTAGCGATTCCTACGAGCAGTACTTA.

By its share, this clonotype is medium-sized (0.01 to 0.1%). The DNA of the CDR3 is TGTGCCACCAGCAGAGCCAGACTACCAGCCGGGGAGCTGTTTTTT. Protein sequence: CATSRARLPAGELFF. This chain uses TRBV15 with TRBJ2-2, with a weak D call TRBD2 (5 bases). Germline lookup yields CDR1 LNHNV and CDR2 YYDKDF (reference sequence). With 1 base removed from V and 6 bases from J, the gap between germline ends came to 12 bases. The CDR3 covers 15 residues.

This clonotype was recorded a few times. The chain uses TRBV9 and TRBJ1-5; D unclear. Germline CDR1 SGDLS, CDR2 YYNGEE. The CDR3 length is 15 residues. Trimming stripped 0 bases from V and 0 bases from J, with 7 bases between. Here the CDR3 DNA reads TGTGCCAGCAGCGTAGGCCTGGATAGCAATCAGCCCCAGCATTTT. Translating it yields CASSVGLDSNQPQHF.

By frequency in the sample, this clonotype is medium-sized. This chain links TRBV5-5 with TRBJ1-2, with 9 bases identical to TRBD1. Germline V gives CDR1 SGHKS, CDR2 YYEKEE (reference sequence). V was pared by 0 bases and J by 2 bases, with 8 bases of the junction left unmatched. The CDR3 has 17 residues. CDR3 loop: CASSLGVEGQGNYGYTF. CDR3 in DNA: TGTGCCAGCAGCTTGGGGGTAGAAGGACAGGGGAACTATGGCTACACCTTC.

The chain uses TRBV20-1 and TRBJ1-1; no definite D call. Per the germline V gene, CDR1 is DFQATT and CDR2 is SNEGSKA (reference sequence). V was clipped by 5 bases and J by 0 bases, with 13 bases between them. The CDR3 loop spans 14 amino acids. The DNA of the CDR3 is TGCAGTGCTGGGTTTCTGTTGATGAACACTGAAGCTTTCTTT. Translated: CSAGFLLMNTEAFF.

The V call is TRBV4-2, the J call TRBJ1-4; TRBD1 agrees at 9 bases. V trimming: 2 bases; J trimming: 7 bases; junction bases outside the gene matches: 5. Germline-derived CDR1 and CDR2 are LGHNA and YNFKEQ. CDR3 length: 15 amino acids. The DNA for the CDR3 is TGTGCCAGCAGCCAACCGGGACAGGGAGGTGAAAAACTGTTTTTT. Translation gives CASSQPGQGGEKLFF.